This TCR beta chain was sequenced during a study of cytomegalovirus exposure and HLA in healthy donors. Study context: Most donors, just over 80% of a few hundred genotyped, fell in the Caucasian-associated ancestry cluster. Study-wide points: Cytomegalovirus-associated TCR beta chains were listed, numbering roughly 150. Relative to equally common others, HLA-associated TCR beta chains showed greater clonal expansion in a later analysis. Later on, a genetic analysis was performed. It linked a missense variant in DCLRE1C with V- and J-gene trimming of TCR beta.

Vbeta (60) and Jbeta (13) primers were used in the PCR. Clones were sequenced by immunoSEQ multiplex PCR, and TCRdb holds only the in-frame ones, with some missing. This sample has about 130,000 clones; 80% occur once, and the top ten carry 8.9%. This clone was found many times. Its antigen remains unidentified. This CDR3 is built from 14 residues. The junction had 7 bases not matched to a gene; V was cut back by 5 bases and J by 5 bases. Germline CDR1 and CDR2: MNHEY and SVGAGI. Sequencing was done on a sample of PBMCs. The receptor was isolated from a young man in good health and CMV-seropositive. The chain has TRBV6-5 and TRBJ2-7, with 9 nucleotides matching TRBD1. This chain's CDR3 is CASSPRTGANEQYF. As DNA, the CDR3 is TGTGCCAGCAGTCCGAGGACAGGGGCTAACGAGCAGTACTTC.